These T cell receptor beta chains were read from a single sample in a study of shared clonotypes between healthy human individuals. Assay: immunoSEQ multiplex PCR; the TCRdb copy retains only in-frame clones and omits some. In the table there are approximately 1,500,000 clones, approximately 98% of which are singletons. Sequenced material: naive CD4+ T cells sorted from blood. These receptors originate from a young man in good health. The CDR3 runs from the conserved cysteine through the conserved F or W. A D gene is named only where the DNA matches it firmly. Size is stated for part of the rows, as once, few or many counts, or as a class when the clone is expanded.

size: once; V: TRBV9; D: .; J: TRBJ1-5; DNA: TGTGCCAGCAGCCCACGGATGGATCAGCCCCAGCATTTT; CDR3: CASSPRMDQPQHF
size: .; V: TRBV18; D: TRBD2; J: TRBJ2-7; DNA: TGTGCCAGCTCACCGCGGGGGGGGCGTAGTTCCTACGAGCAGTACTTC; CDR3: CASSPRGGRSSYEQYF
size: .; V: TRBV30; D: TRBD1; J: TRBJ1-3; DNA: TGTGCCTGGAGTGTATGGACAGGGCGCTCAGGAAACACCATATATTTT; CDR3: CAWSVWTGRSGNTIYF
size: .; V: TRBV5-1; D: TRBD1; J: TRBJ2-7; DNA: TGCGCCAGCAGCTTGGGGGACAGGGGCTACGAGCAGTACTTC; CDR3: CASSLGDRGYEQYF
size: .; V: TRBV18; D: TRBD1; J: TRBJ2-7; DNA: TGTGCCAGCTCACACCTGGACAGGGGCTACGAGCAGTACTTC; CDR3: CASSHLDRGYEQYF
size: once; V: TRBV29-1; D: TRBD1; J: TRBJ1-2; DNA: TGCAGCTATTCCTCCGGACAGGGGGGTTTCCGGGATGGCTACACCTTC; CDR3: CSYSSGQGGFRDGYTF
size: .; V: TRBV5-1; D: TRBD1; J: TRBJ2-7; DNA: TGCGCCAGCAGCTTGGGAGGGACAGAGTACGAGCAGTACTTC; CDR3: CASSLGGTEYEQYF
size: .; V: TRBV28; D: .; J: TRBJ2-7; DNA: TGTGCCAGCACCGACGCTGGGATCTCCTACGAGCAGTACTTC; CDR3: CASTDAGISYEQYF
size: .; V: TRBV9; D: .; J: TRBJ1-1; DNA: TGTGCCAGCAGCGCGAGACCCGGAGGCACCACTGAAGCTTTCTTT; CDR3: CASSARPGGTTEAFF
size: .; V: TRBV5-1; D: TRBD1; J: TRBJ2-3; DNA: TGCGCCAGCAGCTTGGCCGGATGGACAGGGGGAGATACGCAGTATTTT; CDR3: CASSLAGWTGGDTQYF
size: once; V: TRBV7-2; D: .; J: TRBJ2-2; DNA: TGTGCCAGCAGCTTAGGGACACTGAACACCGGGGAGCTGTTTTTT; CDR3: CASSLGTLNTGELFF
size: .; V: TRBV11-2; D: .; J: TRBJ1-3; DNA: TGTGCCAGCAGCTTAGACCTGGGAAACACCATATATTTT; CDR3: CASSLDLGNTIYF
size: .; V: TRBV7-9; D: .; J: TRBJ2-7; DNA: TGTGCCAGCAGCATCGCCCTGTACGAGCAGTACTTC; CDR3: CASSIALYEQYF
size: .; V: TRBV4-3; D: .; J: TRBJ2-2; DNA: TGCGCCAGCAGCCCAAGTGGCGTCACCGGGGAGCTGTTTTTT; CDR3: CASSPSGVTGELFF
size: .; V: TRBV6-1; D: .; J: TRBJ1-5; DNA: TGTGCCAGCAGTGATATCCGGGGCGGACAGCCCCAGCATTTT; CDR3: CASSDIRGGQPQHF
size: .; V: TRBV19; D: .; J: TRBJ1-1; DNA: TGTGCCAGTAGTCCAGCAACAAGCGGCACTGAAGCTTTCTTT; CDR3: CASSPATSGTEAFF
size: .; V: TRBV10-2; D: .; J: TRBJ2-3; DNA: TGCGCCAGCAGTGAACCCGGCCAGGGAGCAGATACGCAGTATTTT; CDR3: CASSEPGQGADTQYF
size: .; V: TRBV2; D: .; J: TRBJ1-3; DNA: TGTGCCAGCAGGTTATCGAGGGGTGGAAACACCATATATTTT; CDR3: CASRLSRGGNTIYF
size: .; V: TRBV7-9; D: TRBD1; J: TRBJ2-5; DNA: TGTGCCAGCAGCCCCCACCGGGACAGGGTGATTAGGGAGACCCAGTACTTC; CDR3: CASSPHRDRVIRETQYF
size: .; V: TRBV11-3; D: .; J: TRBJ2-4; DNA: TGTGCCAGCAGCTCCCCGGACGCAGGACAAAACATTCAGTACTTC; CDR3: CASSSPDAGQNIQYF
size: .; V: TRBV5-1; D: .; J: TRBJ2-3; DNA: TGCGCCAGCAGCTGGACATCGGGCCCAGATACGCAGTATTTT; CDR3: CASSWTSGPDTQYF
size: few; V: TRBV28; D: .; J: TRBJ2-2; DNA: TGTGCCAGCGTAAGGACCCATGCTAGCGGGGAGCTGTTTTTT; CDR3: CASVRTHASGELFF
size: .; V: TRBV7-2; D: .; J: TRBJ2-7; DNA: TGTGCCAGCAGCTTAGAGAGGTTCGTTATGTCCGAGCAGTACTTC; CDR3: CASSLERFVMSEQYF
size: .; V: TRBV5-4; D: TRBD1; J: TRBJ2-7; DNA: TGTGCCAGCAGCCGACGTGGTTACAGACAGGGGCAGTACTTC; CDR3: CASSRRGYRQGQYF
size: .; V: TRBV18; D: .; J: TRBJ1-4; DNA: TGTGCCAGCTCACTAGCAAGCGACAGGAATGAAAAACTGTTTTTT; CDR3: CASSLASDRNEKLFF
size: .; V: TRBV4-2; D: TRBD1; J: TRBJ2-2; DNA: TGTGCCAGCAGCCACCCACCACCGGGACAGGGTGGGAACACCGGGGAGCTGTTTTTT; CDR3: CASSHPPPGQGGNTGELFF
size: .; V: TRBV19; D: TRBD2; J: TRBJ2-1; DNA: TGTGCCAGTAGTATGGGAGGGACTAGCGTAAACAATGAGCAGTTCTTC; CDR3: CASSMGGTSVNNEQFF
size: .; V: TRBV5-1; D: .; J: TRBJ1-4; DNA: TGCGCCAGCAGCAAAACCGGGCCCCGTAAAACTAATGAAAAACTGTTTTTT; CDR3: CASSKTGPRKTNEKLFF
size: .; V: TRBV7-2; D: .; J: TRBJ2-7; DNA: TGTGCCAGCAGTCCCCATGCCGGACCGAGGAACTTC; CDR3: CASSPHAGPRNF
size: .; V: TRBV28; D: .; J: TRBJ1-3; DNA: TGTGCCAGCAGCTCTGGGGGACGCCGTCTCGGAAACACCATATATTTT; CDR3: CASSSGGRRLGNTIYF
size: .; V: TRBV28; D: .; J: TRBJ1-2; DNA: TGTGCCAGCAGTGACTTAAAGGCAGGGATCGTCCATGGCTACACCTTC; CDR3: CASSDLKAGIVHGYTF
size: .; V: TRBV30; D: .; J: TRBJ1-1; DNA: TGTGCCTGGAGTGTAGGGTGGAACACTGAAGCTTTCTTT; CDR3: CAWSVGWNTEAFF
size: .; V: TRBV27; D: TRBD2; J: TRBJ2-7; DNA: TGTGCCAGCACTACCCTCGACCATCGGGGGGGCTACGAGCAGTACTTC; CDR3: CASTTLDHRGGYEQYF
size: .; V: TRBV29-1; D: .; J: TRBJ2-7; DNA: TGCAGCGTTAGGGGAACCAATTACGAGCAGTACTTC; CDR3: CSVRGTNYEQYF
size: once; V: TRBV7-9; D: TRBD2; J: TRBJ2-7; DNA: TGTGCCAGCAGCCTTCAGAGCGGGAGGGTTTCCTACGAGCAGTACTTC; CDR3: CASSLQSGRVSYEQYF
size: .; V: TRBV9; D: TRBD1; J: TRBJ1-2; DNA: TGTGCCAGCAGCGTTCTAGACAGGGAAGATGGCTACACCTTC; CDR3: CASSVLDREDGYTF
size: .; V: TRBV7-8; D: .; J: TRBJ1-5; DNA: TGTGCCAGCAGCTCCCGGGACCTCAATCAGCCCCAGCATTTT; CDR3: CASSSRDLNQPQHF
size: .; V: TRBV6-4; D: .; J: TRBJ2-3; DNA: TGTGCCAGCAGCCCTAAAATGGACGAAACGGTTCAGTATTTT; CDR3: CASSPKMDETVQYF
size: .; V: TRBV10-3; D: .; J: TRBJ2-4; DNA: TGTGCCATCAAAGCGGGAGCCAAAAACATTCAGTACTTC; CDR3: CAIKAGAKNIQYF
size: .; V: TRBV25-1; D: TRBD1; J: TRBJ1-4; DNA: TGTGCCAGCAGTTCCCGACAGGGTGTACTTCATGAAAAACTGTTTTTT; CDR3: CASSSRQGVLHEKLFF
size: .; V: TRBV6-1; D: .; J: TRBJ1-1; DNA: TGTGCCAGCAGTGACCGATACGGGGTGCAGAAGAACACTGAAGCTTTCTTT; CDR3: CASSDRYGVQKNTEAFF